Following are 6 T cell receptor beta chains from one sample sequenced in a study of T cell responses to AZD1222 COVID-19 vaccine (dated by TCRdb to the early 2020s). Libraries were prepared through the immunoSEQ multiplex PCR assay. TCRdb holds this immuneACCESS table with in-frame rearrangements only. Some clones are missing; in checked studies, unresolved V genes explain under half, and the rest has no known cause. This sample gives about 110,000 clones in total; around 92% of them show up just once. The top ten clones comprise roughly 7.6% of the sample. The time point label, read with the paper, signifies: baseline before first vaccination. The sequencing here drew on peripheral blood, taken on day 0 of AZD1222 vaccination. The origin of the receptors is an adult in good health.

This rearrangement joins TRBV7-8 to TRBJ2-5; no reliable D call. The CDR3 is made up of 16 amino acids. The germline V gene has CDR1 SGHVS and CDR2 FQNEAQ. Deletions cut 5 bases from V and 2 bases from J, with 18 bases between. For the CDR3, the DNA is TGTGCCAGCAGCCGATACGCTGGGTCGACTCAAGAGACCCAGTACTTC. Encoded protein: CASSRYAGSTQETQYF. The whole variable domain, remainder taken from reference TRBV7-8 and TRBJ2-5, is GAGVSQSPRYKVAKRGQDVALRCDPISGHVSLFWYQQALGQGPEFLTYFQNEAQLDKSGLPSDRFFAERPEGSVSTLKIQRTQQEDSAVYLCASSRYAGSTQETQYFGPGTRLLVL.

V is TRBV5-1 and J is TRBJ1-2, with 8 bases matching TRBD1. This CDR3 spans 18 amino acids. J gave up 0 bases and V 0 bases, and 10 bases lay outside the gene matches. Germline loops: CDR1 SGHRS, CDR2 YFSETQ. The CDR3: CASSLVPGTGGSNYGYTF. The CDR3 DNA reads as TGCGCCAGCAGCTTGGTTCCGGGGACAGGAGGGTCTAACTATGGCTACACCTTC.

The gene calls are TRBV6-5 and TRBJ1-4; D not resolved. CDR1 and CDR2 from the germline V gene are MNHEY and SVGAGI. V lost 7 bases, J lost 8 bases, and 8 bases lay in between. This CDR3 comprises 11 residues. The CDR3, as DNA: TGTGCCAGCATTAGTAAAGAAAAACTGTTTTTT. Translated: CASISKEKLFF.

This clone has only a few counts. The chain is built from TRBV6-2 or TRBV6-3 and TRBJ1-1; tentatively, D is TRBD1 (5 bases). Deletions cut 5 bases from V and 7 bases from J, with 8 bases between. This CDR3 is built from 11 residues. CDR1 is MNHEY, CDR2 SVGEGT, per germline. The CDR3 region is CASSTTGEAFF. The CDR3, as DNA: TGTGCCAGCAGTACAACAGGTGAAGCTTTCTTT.

This clone was counted only a few times. This rearrangement joins TRBV24-1 to TRBJ1-1, with D possibly matching TRBD1 (5 bases). Trimming removed 7 bases at V and 10 bases at J, with 15 bases between. This CDR3 comprises 12 residues. Germline lookup yields CDR1 KGHDR and CDR2 SFDVKD. CDR3 nucleotide sequence: TGTGCCACCAGCGCAGGGTCGTCCAGAGCTTTCTTT. It translates to CATSAGSSRAFF.

This clone came up once. The chain is built from TRBV28 and TRBJ1-5; D is perhaps TRBD1 (6 bases). This CDR3 is 15 amino acids long. V gave up 5 bases and J gave up 0 bases, with 11 bases separating them. Germline V CDR1 and CDR2: MDHEN, SYDVKM. Here the CDR3 DNA reads TGTGCCAGCAGTCCTCGGACAGTTAGCAATCAGCCCCAGCATTTT. Residues: CASSPRTVSNQPQHF.